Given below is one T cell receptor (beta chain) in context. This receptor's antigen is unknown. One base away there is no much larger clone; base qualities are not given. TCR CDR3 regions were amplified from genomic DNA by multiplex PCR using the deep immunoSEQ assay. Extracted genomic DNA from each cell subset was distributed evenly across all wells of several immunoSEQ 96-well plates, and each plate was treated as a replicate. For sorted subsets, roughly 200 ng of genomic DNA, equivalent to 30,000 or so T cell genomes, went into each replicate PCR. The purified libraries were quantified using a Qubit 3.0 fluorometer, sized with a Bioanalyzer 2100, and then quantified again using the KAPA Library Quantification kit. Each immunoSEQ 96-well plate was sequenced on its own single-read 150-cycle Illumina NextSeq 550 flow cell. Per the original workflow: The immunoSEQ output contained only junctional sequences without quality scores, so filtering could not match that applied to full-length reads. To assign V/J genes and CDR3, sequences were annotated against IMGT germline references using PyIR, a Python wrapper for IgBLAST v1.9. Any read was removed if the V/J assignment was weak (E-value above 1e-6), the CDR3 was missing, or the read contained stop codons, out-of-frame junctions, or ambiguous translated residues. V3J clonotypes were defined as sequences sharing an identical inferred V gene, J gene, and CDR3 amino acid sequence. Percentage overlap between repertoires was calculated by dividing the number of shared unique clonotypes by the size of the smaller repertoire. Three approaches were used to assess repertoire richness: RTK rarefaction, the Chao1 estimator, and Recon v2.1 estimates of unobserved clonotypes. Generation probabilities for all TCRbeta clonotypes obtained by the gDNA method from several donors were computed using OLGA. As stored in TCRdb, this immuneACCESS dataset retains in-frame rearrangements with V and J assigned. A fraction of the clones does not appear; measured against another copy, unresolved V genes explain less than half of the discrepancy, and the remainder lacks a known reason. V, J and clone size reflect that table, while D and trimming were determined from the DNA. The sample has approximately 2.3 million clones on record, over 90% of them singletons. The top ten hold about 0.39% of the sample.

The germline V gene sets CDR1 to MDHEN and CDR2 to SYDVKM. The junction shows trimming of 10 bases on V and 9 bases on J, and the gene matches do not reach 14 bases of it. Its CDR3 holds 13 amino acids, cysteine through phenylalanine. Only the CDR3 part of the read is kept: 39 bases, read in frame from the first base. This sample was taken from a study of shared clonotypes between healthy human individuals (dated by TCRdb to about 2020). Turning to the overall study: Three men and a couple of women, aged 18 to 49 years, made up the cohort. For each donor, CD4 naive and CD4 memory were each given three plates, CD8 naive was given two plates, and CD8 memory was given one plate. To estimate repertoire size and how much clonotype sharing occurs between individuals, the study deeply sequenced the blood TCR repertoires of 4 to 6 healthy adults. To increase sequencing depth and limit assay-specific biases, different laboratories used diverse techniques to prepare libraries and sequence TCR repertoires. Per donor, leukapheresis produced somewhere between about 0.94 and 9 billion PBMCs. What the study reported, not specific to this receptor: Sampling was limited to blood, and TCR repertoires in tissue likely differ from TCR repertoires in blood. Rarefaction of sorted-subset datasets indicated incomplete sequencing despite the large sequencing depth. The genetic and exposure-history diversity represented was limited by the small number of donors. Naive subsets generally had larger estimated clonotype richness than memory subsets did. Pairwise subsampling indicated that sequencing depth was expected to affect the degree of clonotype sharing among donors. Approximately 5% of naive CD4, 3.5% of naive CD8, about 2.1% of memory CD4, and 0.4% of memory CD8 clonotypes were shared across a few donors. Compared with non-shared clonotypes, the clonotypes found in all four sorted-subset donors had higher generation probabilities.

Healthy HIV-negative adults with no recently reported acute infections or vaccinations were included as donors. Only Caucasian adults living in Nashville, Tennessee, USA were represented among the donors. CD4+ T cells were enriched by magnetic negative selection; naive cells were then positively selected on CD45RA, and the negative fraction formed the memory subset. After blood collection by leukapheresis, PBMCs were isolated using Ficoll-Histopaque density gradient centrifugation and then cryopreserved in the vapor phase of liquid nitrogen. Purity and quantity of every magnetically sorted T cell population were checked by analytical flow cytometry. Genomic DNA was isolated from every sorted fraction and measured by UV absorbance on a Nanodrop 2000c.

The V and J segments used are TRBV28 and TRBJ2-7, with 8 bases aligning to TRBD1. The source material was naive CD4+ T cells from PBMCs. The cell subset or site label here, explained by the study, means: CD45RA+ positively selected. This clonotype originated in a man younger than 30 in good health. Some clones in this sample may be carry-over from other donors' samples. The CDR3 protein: CATEDRTGMRQYF. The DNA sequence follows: TGTGCCACCGAGGATAGGACAGGGATGCGGCAGTACTTC.